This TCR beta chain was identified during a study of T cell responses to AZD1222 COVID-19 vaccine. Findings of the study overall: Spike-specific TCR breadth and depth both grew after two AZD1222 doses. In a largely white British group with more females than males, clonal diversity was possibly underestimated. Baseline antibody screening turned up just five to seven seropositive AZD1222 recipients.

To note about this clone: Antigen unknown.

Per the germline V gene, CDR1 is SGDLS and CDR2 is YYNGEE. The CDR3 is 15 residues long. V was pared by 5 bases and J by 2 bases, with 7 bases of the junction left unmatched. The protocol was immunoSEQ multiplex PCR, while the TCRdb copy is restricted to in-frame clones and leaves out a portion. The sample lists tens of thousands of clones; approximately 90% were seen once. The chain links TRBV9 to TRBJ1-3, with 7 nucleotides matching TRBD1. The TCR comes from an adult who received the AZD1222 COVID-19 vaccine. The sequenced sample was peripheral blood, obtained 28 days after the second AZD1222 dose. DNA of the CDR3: TGTGCCAGCAGAGGGGGCTTGGAACCTGGAAACACCATATATTTT. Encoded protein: CASRGGLEPGNTIYF.